The clone carrying this TCR beta chain occurred a few times. A clone one base away is much larger, so this may be a read error. RNA transcripts provided the template for amplifying TCR beta CDR3 regions. RT-PCR in the first round used HTBI primers; a second-round multiplex PCR followed. TCRdb independently ran MiXCR on the multiplex PCR reads; one entry per CDR3 protein. The sample shows about 370,000 distinct CDR3 sequences, around 18% of them seen only once. These data are taken from a study of Graves' ophthalmopathy and Graves' hyperthyroidism. Germline V gene sequence: CDR1 GTSNPN, CDR2 SVGIG (reference sequence). The CDR3 is 16 residues long. None of the included patients had other autoimmune diseases, uncontrolled infections, pregnancy or lactation, as these led to exclusion.

Sample: peripheral blood. The origin of this receptor is a woman aged 18 to 35 with Graves' ophthalmopathy. The chain combines TRBV30 with TRBJ1-6, with D unresolved. The CDR3 sequence is CTWSLGVSSYNSPLHF. The CDR3 DNA follows: TGTACCTGGAGTCTCGGCGTAAGCTCCTATAATTCACCCCTCCACTTT.